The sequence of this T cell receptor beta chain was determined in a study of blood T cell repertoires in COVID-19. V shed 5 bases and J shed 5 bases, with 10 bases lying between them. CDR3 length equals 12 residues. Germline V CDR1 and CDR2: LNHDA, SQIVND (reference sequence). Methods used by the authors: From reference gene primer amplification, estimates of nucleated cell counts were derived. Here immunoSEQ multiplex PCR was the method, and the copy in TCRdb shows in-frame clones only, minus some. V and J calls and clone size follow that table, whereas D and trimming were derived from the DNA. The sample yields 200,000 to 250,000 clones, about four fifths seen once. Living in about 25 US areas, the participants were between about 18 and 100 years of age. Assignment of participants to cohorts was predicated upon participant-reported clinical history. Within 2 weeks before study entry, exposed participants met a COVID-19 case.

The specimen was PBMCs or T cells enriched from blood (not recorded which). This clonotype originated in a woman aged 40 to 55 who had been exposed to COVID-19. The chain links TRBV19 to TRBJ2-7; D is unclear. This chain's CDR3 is CASSVDRDEQYF. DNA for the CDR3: TGTGCCAGTAGTGTCGATCGGGACGAGCAGTACTTC.